The following is a TCR beta chain sequence with its context. This sample was included in a study of T cell changes during pregnancy in multiple sclerosis. The V gene's germline CDR1 is MNHEY and CDR2 SMNVEV (reference sequence). The CDR3 is made up of 16 amino acids. The V gene lost 0 bases and the J gene lost 6 bases, with 18 bases spanning the gap. TCRdb's copy holds only in-frame clones and misses some; the assay was immunoSEQ multiplex PCR. Here the sample spans 39,000 or so clones, about 94% being singletons. The chain recombines TRBV27 with TRBJ2-7, with a possible D match to TRBD1 (6 bases). The TCR sequence derives from a female donor with multiple sclerosis, enrolled in a pregnancy study. Sequencing was performed on CD8+ T cells from peripheral blood mononuclear cells, taken in the third trimester of pregnancy. CDR3 in amino acids: CASSLSGTYAQGEQYF. DNA for the CDR3: TGTGCCAGCAGTTTATCCGGGACATACGCCCAAGGCGAGCAGTACTTC.